Below, 26 T cell receptor beta chains from the same sample are listed, as sequenced in a study of Ad26.COV2.S vaccination and SARS-CoV-2 variants (dated by TCRdb to the early 2020s). The treatment or condition tag for this specimen amounts to: 15 to 20 received Ad26.COV2.S at low or high dose, single or two shots; roughly five received placebo; per-sample allocation not given. For vaccine and placebo recipients, repertoires were sequenced using samples collected on day 63 after the first injection. The method behind the library was the immunoSEQ multiplex PCR assay. Imported from immuneACCESS, the table was reduced by TCRdb to in-frame sequences with V and J called. These copies leave out some clones; in studies compared against another copy, an unresolved V gene accounts for under half, and the cause of the remainder is not known. The table for this sample lists approximately 420,000 clones; over 75% of them were counted only once. Jointly, the top ten make up 3.6% of the sample.

Specimen: peripheral blood, collected in a trial of Ad26.COV2.S vaccine versus placebo. These TCRs come from a person between 18 and 60 years old who received the Ad26.COV2.S COVID-19 vaccine or a placebo.

The chain is built from TRBV5-4 and TRBJ2-3; possibly TRBD1 for D (5 bases). This CDR3 contains 15 residues. Germline CDR1 SGHNT, CDR2 YYREEE (reference sequence). The V end lost 4 bases, the J end lost 6 bases, and 18 bases lay between the germline ends. The CDR3 sequence is CASSTSGYIVDTQYF. CDR3 DNA sequence: TGTGCCAGCAGCACTTCAGGGTATATAGTGGATACGCAGTATTTT.

V is TRBV5-1 and J is TRBJ1-1; D gene uncertain. V was shortened by 0 bases and J by 5 bases, with 11 bases between the two germline ends. Looked up from germline, CDR1 is SGHRS and CDR2 is YFSETQ. The length of the CDR3 is 14 residues. The CDR3 protein is CASSLAPPDTEAFF. The DNA of the CDR3 is TGCGCCAGCAGCTTGGCCCCCCCAGATACTGAAGCTTTCTTT.

This rearrangement joins TRBV6-5 to TRBJ1-1; tentatively, D is TRBD1 (6 bases). Germline V lookup: CDR1 MNHEY, CDR2 SVGAGI. The CDR3 runs 14 residues. V was cut by 6 bases and J by 0 bases, with 11 bases left in between. CDR3 nucleotide sequence: TGTGCCAGCAGATGGGGGGGCTTGAACACTGAAGCTTTCTTT. Residues: CASRWGGLNTEAFF.

The CDR3 loop reads CASSSGLEQETQYF. In nucleotides, the CDR3 is TGTGCCAGCAGCTCGGGACTGGAACAAGAGACCCAGTACTTC. The chain is built from TRBV5-8 and TRBJ2-5; tentatively, D is TRBD2 (6 bases). Germline CDR1 is SGHTS and CDR2 is YDEGEE. V was clipped by 3 bases and J by 2 bases, with 11 bases between them. This CDR3 region has 14 residues.

The chain links TRBV7-3 to TRBJ1-6; the D gene is possibly TRBD1 (5 bases). The CDR3 is made up of 13 amino acids. CDR1 is SGHTA and CDR2 is FQGTGA in the germline V gene. V lost 2 bases and J lost 8, with 7 bases in between. The DNA of the CDR3 is TGTGCCAGCAGCTTACTGACAGATTCACCCCTCCACTTT. This translates into CASSLLTDSPLHF.

The genes are TRBV3-1 (or the pseudogene TRBV3-2) and TRBJ1-4; possibly TRBD1 for D (5 bases). Germline CDR1 reads LGHDT; CDR2 reads YNNKEL (reference sequence). V lost 3 bases to trimming and J lost 6 bases, with 11 bases between them. The CDR3 contains 14 residues. As DNA, the CDR3 is TGTGCCAGCAGCCAGGGACGGCATGATGAAAAACTGTTTTTT. Translation: CASSQGRHDEKLFF.

This rearrangement joins TRBV9 to TRBJ2-1; TRBD2 is a possible D gene (6 bases). V shed 3 bases and J shed 5 bases, with 21 bases lying between them. Germline V lookup: CDR1 SGDLS, CDR2 YYNGEE. The CDR3 covers 17 residues. This CDR3 reads CASSGRGWRTPNNEQFF. Written as DNA, the CDR3 is TGTGCCAGCAGCGGTCGGGGGTGGCGGACCCCTAACAATGAGCAGTTCTTC.

This clone was recorded once. The rearrangement joins TRBV11-2 to TRBJ2-1; the D gene is possibly TRBD2 (7 bases). The germline V and J ends were trimmed by 7 bases and 9 bases, with 19 bases remaining between them. Looked up from germline, CDR1 is SGHAT and CDR2 is FQNNGV. The length of the CDR3 is 14 residues. This CDR3 reads CASNTLGGPGEQFF. The CDR3 region has the DNA TGTGCCAGCAACACCTTGGGGGGGCCGGGTGAGCAGTTCTTC.

This clone was seen once. The genes are TRBV2 and TRBJ2-2; D call uncertain. Trimming pared 1 base from V and 6 bases from J, leaving 18 bases between. Germline-derived CDR1 and CDR2 are SNHLY and FYNNEI. CDR3 length equals 17 residues. The CDR3 sequence: CASSEVVRPPFAGELFF. CDR3 coding DNA: TGTGCCAGCAGTGAAGTTGTGAGACCCCCTTTCGCCGGGGAGCTGTTTTTT.

CDR3 DNA sequence: TGTGCCAGCAGTATACGACTAGCGCCATGGCAGTTCTTC. As protein: CASSIRLAPWQFF. The rearrangement links TRBV28 to TRBJ2-1; 8 bases match TRBD2. Germline CDR1 is MDHEN and CDR2 is SYDVKM. The J segment lost 12 bases and the V segment lost 5 bases, leaving 9 bases of the junction unmatched. CDR3 size: 13 residues.

The genes are TRBV5-1 and TRBJ2-1, with D unclear. Trimming took 0 bases from V and 0 from J, leaving 7 bases between them. This CDR3 spans 15 amino acids. Per the germline V gene, CDR1 is SGHRS and CDR2 is YFSETQ. CDR3 loop: CASSLAGPSYNEQFF. The CDR3 DNA sequence: TGCGCCAGCAGCTTGGCAGGCCCCTCCTACAATGAGCAGTTCTTC.

The chain is built from TRBV3-1 (or the pseudogene TRBV3-2) and TRBJ1-1; D gene uncertain. The V end lost 4 bases, the J end lost 1 base, and 13 bases lay between the germline ends. Germline lookup yields CDR1 LGHDT and CDR2 YNNKEL (reference sequence). This CDR3 is 15 amino acids long. Here the CDR3 DNA reads TGTGCCAGCAGCCCCAAGTGCCCAACGAACACTGAAGCTTTCTTT. The encoded protein is CASSPKCPTNTEAFF.

The CDR3 sequence: CASSLVGRAFGYTF. CDR3 bases: TGTGCCAGCAGCTTGGTTGGCAGGGCGTTTGGCTACACCTTC. The gene calls are TRBV5-4 and TRBJ1-2, with D possibly TRBD1 on 5 matching bases. Germline V gives CDR1 SGHNT, CDR2 YYREEE (reference sequence). Trimming shortened V by 0 bases and J by 7 bases, and 13 bases separated the two germline ends. The CDR3 has 14 residues.

This clone was seen once. The J gene is TRBJ2-2, the V gene TRBV28, with 7 bases lining up with TRBD1. Germline assignment: CDR1 MDHEN and CDR2 SYDVKM. This CDR3 has 18 residues. The V segment lost 4 bases and the J segment 6 bases; nucleotides outside the gene matches: 17. For the CDR3, the DNA is TGTGCCAGCAGTTCATATTCCCAGGGACAGTTTCTTGCCGGGGAGCTGTTTTTT. This codes for CASSSYSQGQFLAGELFF. The full variable domain, with the rest looked up from reference TRBV28 and TRBJ2-2, is DVKVTQSSRYLVKRTGEKVFLECVQDMDHENMFWYRQDPGLGLRLIYFSYDVKMKEKGDIPEGYSVSREKKERFSLILESASTNQTSMYLCASSSYSQGQFLAGELFFGEGSRLTVL.

Details on this clone: This same CDR3 is encoded by further DNA sequences in the sample. The CDR3 DNA is TGTGCCAGCAGTTTATCGCGACAGCCCCAGCATTTT. Its translation is CASSLSRQPQHF. The chain employs TRBV28 and TRBJ1-5; D remains ambiguous. Deletions cut 1 base from V and 7 bases from J, with 5 bases between. Germline-derived CDR1 and CDR2 are MDHEN and SYDVKM. CDR3 length: 12 residues.

The chain is built from TRBV28 and TRBJ1-3; maybe TRBD1 (6 bases). Trimming cost V 4 bases and J 7 bases, with 11 bases left between them. Germline V gives CDR1 MDHEN, CDR2 SYDVKM. The CDR3 has 13 amino acids. The CDR3 protein is CASSSRGPNTIYF. CDR3 nucleotide sequence: TGTGCCAGCAGTTCCAGGGGCCCCAACACCATATATTTT.

V usage is TRBV5-6 and J usage is TRBJ2-7; D remains ambiguous. Germline V lookup: CDR1 SGHDT, CDR2 YYEEEE. The ends were cut back, 4 bases at V and 7 bases at J, with 18 bases in the middle. This CDR3 has 14 residues. The CDR3 is CASSIPGSPAEQYF. In nucleotides, the CDR3 is TGTGCCAGCAGCATACCCGGGTCCCCCGCGGAGCAGTACTTC.

The V and J genes are TRBV9 and TRBJ1-4; tentatively, D is TRBD1 (5 bases). The V gene's germline CDR1 is SGDLS and CDR2 YYNGEE. V shed 0 bases and J shed 8 bases, with 11 bases lying between them. The CDR3 extends over 14 amino acids. CDR3 in DNA: TGTGCCAGCAGCGTAGTAGGGGACGGCGAAAAACTGTTTTTT. This codes for CASSVVGDGEKLFF.

This chain connects TRBV19 to TRBJ2-2; 7 bases fit TRBD1. CDR3 size: 15 residues. With 5 bases clipped from V and 1 base from J, the junction kept 4 bases outside the gene matches. CDR1 is LNHDA, CDR2 SQIVND, per germline (reference sequence). CDR3 amino acids: CASSPTGRNTGELFF. The CDR3 DNA reads TGTGCCAGTAGTCCGACAGGGCGGAACACCGGGGAGCTGTTTTTT.

This clone was counted a single time. The V gene is TRBV4-1, the J gene TRBJ2-3; 7 nucleotides align to TRBD1. Unmatched junction bases numbered 5, after V lost 2 bases and J lost 3 bases. Germline V gives CDR1 MGHRA, CDR2 YSYEKL. The CDR3 totals 15 residues. CDR3 nucleotides: TGCGCCAGCAGCCAAAAACCGGGACAGACAGATACGCAGTATTTT. The encoded protein is CASSQKPGQTDTQYF.

This sequence joins TRBV7-2 and TRBJ1-3; D unclear. The CDR3 is 17 amino acids. V was shortened by 2 bases and J by 1 base, with 15 bases between the two germline ends. The germline V gene has CDR1 SGHTA and CDR2 FQGNSA. The DNA of the CDR3 is TGTGCCAGCAGCTTACAACCCACCCGGGATTCTGGAAACACCATATATTTT. This encodes CASSLQPTRDSGNTIYF.

The chain carries TRBV5-6 and TRBJ2-7, with 8 bases fitting TRBD1. CDR1 SGHDT and CDR2 YYEEEE come from the germline V gene. Trimming removed 4 bases from V and 6 bases from J; junction bases left unmatched: 9. This CDR3 comprises 14 residues. CDR3 sequence: CASSPGTGTTEQYF. The CDR3 region has the DNA TGTGCCAGCAGCCCCGGGACAGGTACAACCGAGCAGTACTTC.

CDR3 residues: CASTPLSNTEAFF. Written as DNA, the CDR3 is TGTGCCAGCACCCCGTTGTCGAACACTGAAGCTTTCTTT. This chain links TRBV12-3 or TRBV12-4 with TRBJ1-1; D gene unclear. CDR3 length equals 13 residues. The V end was cut by 7 bases, the J end by 1 base, with 10 bases between.

This clone appeared a few times. The gene calls are TRBV6-5 and TRBJ2-7; D is tentatively TRBD1 or TRBD2 (5 bases each). V lost 7 bases, J lost 3 bases, and 16 bases lay in between. The CDR3 covers 14 residues. The germline gives CDR1 MNHEY, CDR2 SVGAGI. CDR3 DNA: TGTGCCAGCATCTGGGAGCGACAGATCTACGAGCAGTACTTC. Translating gives CASIWERQIYEQYF.

The CDR3 loop is CASSGTRESGANVLTF. The DNA of the CDR3 is TGCGCCAGCAGCGGAACTAGAGAGTCTGGGGCCAACGTCCTGACTTTC. The chain carries TRBV4-3 and TRBJ2-6, with D possibly being TRBD2 (5 bases). The germline V gene has CDR1 LGHNA and CDR2 YSLEER. Deletions cut 5 bases from V and 1 base from J, with 12 bases between. The CDR3 is made up of 16 amino acids.

The chain links TRBV5-4 to TRBJ1-2, with a possible D match to TRBD1 (5 bases). The CDR3 covers 15 residues. Germline CDR1 SGHNT, CDR2 YYREEE (reference sequence). The V end lost 4 bases, the J end lost 0 bases, and 13 bases lay between the germline ends. CDR3 nucleotides: TGTGCCAGCAGCGTTTTCGGGACTCCTAACTATGGCTACACCTTC. This codes for CASSVFGTPNYGYTF.